This T cell receptor (beta chain) appears in the sequencing data of a study of Ad26.COV2.S vaccination and SARS-CoV-2 variants. As for the study in general: The authors gave Ad26.COV2.S intramuscularly, either once or twice 56 days apart.

Treatment in this sample: some 20 received Ad26.COV2.S at low or high dose, single or two shots; a few received placebo; per-sample allocation not given. Sampling occurred on day 63 after the first vaccine or placebo injection. CDR1 is SGHDN, CDR2 FVKESK, per germline. The CDR3 extends over 15 amino acids. V gave up 1 base and J gave up 8 bases; unmatched junction bases: 4. Produced via immunoSEQ multiplex PCR; TCRdb's table is partial and in-frame only. In the table there are about 350,000 clones, roughly 84% of which are singletons. The input for sequencing was peripheral blood, taken in a trial of Ad26.COV2.S vaccine versus placebo. The origin of this receptor is a person aged 18-60 years who received the Ad26.COV2.S COVID-19 vaccine or a placebo. This rearrangement joins TRBV14 to TRBJ2-1, with TRBD1 matching over 11 bases. CDR3 in DNA: TGTGCCAGCAGCCAAGGGACAGGGGGCCGATATGAGCAGTTCTTC. Translating gives CASSQGTGGRYEQFF. Together with reference TRBV14 and TRBJ2-1, the CDR3 gives the full variable domain: EAGVTQFPSHSVIEKGQTVTLRCDPISGHDNLYWYRRVMGKEIKFLLHFVKESKQDESGMPNNRFLAERTGGTYSTLKVQPAELEDSGVYFCASSQGTGGRYEQFFGPGTRLTVL.